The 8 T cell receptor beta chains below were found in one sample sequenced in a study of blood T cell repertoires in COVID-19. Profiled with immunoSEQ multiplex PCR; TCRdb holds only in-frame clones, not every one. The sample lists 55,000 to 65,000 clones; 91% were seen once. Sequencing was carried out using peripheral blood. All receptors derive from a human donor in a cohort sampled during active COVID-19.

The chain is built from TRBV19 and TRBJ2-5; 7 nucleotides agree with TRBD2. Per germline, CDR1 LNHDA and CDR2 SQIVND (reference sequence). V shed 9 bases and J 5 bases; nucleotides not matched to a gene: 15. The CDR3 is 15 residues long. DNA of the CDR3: TGTGCCAGCGTCAGCGGGAACCTCCCCGGGGAGACCCAGTACTTC. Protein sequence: CASVSGNLPGETQYF.

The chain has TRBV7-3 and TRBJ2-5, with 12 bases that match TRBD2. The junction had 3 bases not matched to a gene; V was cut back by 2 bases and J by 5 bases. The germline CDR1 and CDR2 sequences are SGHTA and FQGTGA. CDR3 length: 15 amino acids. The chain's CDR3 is CASSLLAGGPETQYF. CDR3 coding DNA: TGTGCCAGCAGCTTACTAGCGGGGGGGCCTGAGACCCAGTACTTC. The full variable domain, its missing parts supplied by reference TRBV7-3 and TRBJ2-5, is GAGVSQTPSNKVTEKGKYVELRCDPISGHTALYWYRQSLGQGPEFLIYFQGTGAADDSGLPNDRFFAVRPEGSVSTLKIQRTERGDSAVYLCASSLLAGGPETQYFGPGTRLLVL.

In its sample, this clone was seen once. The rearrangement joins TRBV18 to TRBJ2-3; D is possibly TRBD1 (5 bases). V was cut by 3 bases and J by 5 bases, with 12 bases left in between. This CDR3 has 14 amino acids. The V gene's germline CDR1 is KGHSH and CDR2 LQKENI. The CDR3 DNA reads TGTGCCAGCTCACCCCTAGGGGTAGAAGATACGCAGTATTTT. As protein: CASSPLGVEDTQYF.

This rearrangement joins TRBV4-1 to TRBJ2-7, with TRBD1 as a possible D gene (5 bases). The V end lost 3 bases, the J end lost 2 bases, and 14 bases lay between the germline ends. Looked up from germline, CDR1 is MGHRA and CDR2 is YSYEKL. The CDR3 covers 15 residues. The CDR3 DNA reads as TGCGCCAGCAGCCAGACGACAGCCCCAACCTACGAGCAGTACTTC. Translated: CASSQTTAPTYEQYF.

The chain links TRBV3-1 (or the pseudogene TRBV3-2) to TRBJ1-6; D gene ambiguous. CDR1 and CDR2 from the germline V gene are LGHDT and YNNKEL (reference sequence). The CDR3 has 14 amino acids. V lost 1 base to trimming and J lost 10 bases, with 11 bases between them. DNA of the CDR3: TGTGCCAGCAGCCAAGGGGCGAGAAACTCACCCCTCCACTTT. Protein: CASSQGARNSPLHF.

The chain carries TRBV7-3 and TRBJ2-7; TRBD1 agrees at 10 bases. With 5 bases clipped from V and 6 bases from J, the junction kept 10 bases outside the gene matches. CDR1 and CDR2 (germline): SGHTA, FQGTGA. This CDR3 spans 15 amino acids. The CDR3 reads CASSPTPGTGVEQYF. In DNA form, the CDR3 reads TGTGCCAGCAGCCCCACCCCGGGGACAGGGGTCGAGCAGTACTTC.

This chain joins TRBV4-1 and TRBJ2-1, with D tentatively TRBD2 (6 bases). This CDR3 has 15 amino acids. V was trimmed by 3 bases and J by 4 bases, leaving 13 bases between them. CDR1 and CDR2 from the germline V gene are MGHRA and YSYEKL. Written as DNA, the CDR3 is TGCGCCAGCAGCCAGGGCCAAAGCGGGTACAATGAGCAGTTCTTC. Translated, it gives CASSQGQSGYNEQFF.

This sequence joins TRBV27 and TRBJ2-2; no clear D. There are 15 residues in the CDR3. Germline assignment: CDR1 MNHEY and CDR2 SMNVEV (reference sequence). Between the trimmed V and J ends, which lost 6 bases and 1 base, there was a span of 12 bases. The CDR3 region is CASRPPDWNTGELFF. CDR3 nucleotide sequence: TGTGCCAGCAGACCACCAGACTGGAACACCGGGGAGCTGTTTTTT.